The entry below gives a single T cell receptor (beta chain) sequence along with its context. Its antigen is not known. CDR3 length: 14 amino acids. V trimming: 4 bases; J trimming: 6 bases; junction bases outside the gene matches: 7. Germline V gene lookup returns CDR1 GTSNPN and CDR2 SVGIG (reference sequence). This sample was included in a study of CD4 T cells in relation to SARS-CoV-2 and coronaviruses. About the research overall: Crossreactive spike epitopes shared across donors were mapped to their HLA restriction.

The unexposed donors gave CD4+ T cells in about 2011-2018, prior to COVID-19. CD4 enrichment then naive enrichment separated naive from memory CD4+ cells. Using immunoSEQ multiplex PCR, the repertoire was profiled, and TCRdb retains in-frame clones only, with some absent. The sample holds around 70,000 clones, about nine tenths seen once. The study, taken as a whole, reports: This crossreactivity analysis covered spike protein alone, no other viral proteins.

Material for sequencing was memory CD4+ T cells from PBMCs. This sequence was found in a human donor in good health. This rearrangement joins TRBV30 to TRBJ1-5; 9 bases agree with TRBD1. Written as DNA, the CDR3 is TGTGCCTGGAATCGGGAGACAGGGGGTCAGCCCCAGCATTTT. Its translation: CAWNRETGGQPQHF.